This TCR beta chain was captured in a study of blood T cells in healthy people across ages. Extractions gave at least 5 micrograms of total RNA per sample. General study results and limits: Researchers deemed the diversity estimates from one million T cells underestimates.

The CDR3 is made up of 16 amino acids. The germline V gene has CDR1 SGDLS and CDR2 YYNGEE. As regards this clonotype: Its antigen is still unknown.

The use of a sample-barcoded 5' primer and a J-beta primer mix characterized a second PCR of roughly 6 to 11 cycles. A 12-random-nucleotide template-switch adaptor tagged each cDNA molecule. TCRdb reprocessed the 5' RACE reads with MiXCR, giving one entry per CDR3 protein. The sample lists over a million distinct CDR3 sequences, about 45% seen once, with about 4% in the top ten. The TCR originated in a woman between 18 and 30 years old in good health. Material for sequencing was blood. The chain has TRBV9 and TRBJ2-5, with 9 bases that match TRBD2. The J call is uncertain, as TRBJ2-7 better fits the DNA end. The CDR3 region is CASSVASGGNSYEQYF. The CDR3 coding sequence is TGTGCCAGCAGCGTAGCCAGCGGGGGGAATTCCTACGAGCAGTACTTC.